This TCR beta chain comes out of a study of OX40 agonist ivuxolimab in advanced cancers. For the study at large: At 0.01 to 10 mg/kg, ivuxolimab was administered intravenously to patients every 2 weeks. Of mixed ages from about 23 to 90 and averaging roughly 60 years, the group was about 86% male.

The V segment lost 4 bases and the J segment 4 bases; nucleotides outside the gene matches: 5. The CDR3 consists of 16 residues. Per germline, CDR1 SGHTS and CDR2 YDEGEE. The assay was immunoSEQ multiplex PCR, and TCRdb's table has in-frame clones only and misses some. The sample shows over 80,000 clones, less than 90% of them seen only once. The origin of this receptor is an adult with an advanced solid tumor such as melanoma, head and neck, liver or kidney cancer. The starting material was CD4+ or CD8+ T cells sorted from blood, obtained in a trial of the OX40 agonist ivuxolimab. The chain combines TRBV5-8 with TRBJ2-2; 12 nucleotides agree with TRBD2. CDR3 amino acids: CASSRTSGTLTGELFF. In DNA form, the CDR3 reads TGTGCCAGCAGCCGGACTAGCGGGACACTCACCGGGGAGCTGTTTTTT.